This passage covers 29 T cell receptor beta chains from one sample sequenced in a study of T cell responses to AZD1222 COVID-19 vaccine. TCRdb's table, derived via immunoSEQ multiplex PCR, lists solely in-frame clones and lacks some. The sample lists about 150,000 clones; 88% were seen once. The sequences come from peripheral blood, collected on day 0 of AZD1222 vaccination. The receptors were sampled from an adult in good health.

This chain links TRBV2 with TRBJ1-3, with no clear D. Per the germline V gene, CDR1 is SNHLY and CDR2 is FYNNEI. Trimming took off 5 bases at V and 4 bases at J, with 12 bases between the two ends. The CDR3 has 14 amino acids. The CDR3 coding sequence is TGTGCCAGCAGTCCGGGCTCTTACGGAAACACCATATATTTT. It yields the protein CASSPGSYGNTIYF.

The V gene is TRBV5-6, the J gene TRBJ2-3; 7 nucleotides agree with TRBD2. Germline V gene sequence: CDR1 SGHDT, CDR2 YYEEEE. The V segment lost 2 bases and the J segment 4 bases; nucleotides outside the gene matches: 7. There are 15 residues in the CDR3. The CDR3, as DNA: TGTGCCAGCAGCTTTCCCTGGGCGGGGGCAGATACGCAGTATTTT. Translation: CASSFPWAGADTQYF.

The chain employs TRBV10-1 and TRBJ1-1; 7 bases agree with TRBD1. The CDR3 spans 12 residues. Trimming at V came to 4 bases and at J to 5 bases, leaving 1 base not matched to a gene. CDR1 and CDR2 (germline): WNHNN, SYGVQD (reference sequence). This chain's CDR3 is CASSAGGTEAFF. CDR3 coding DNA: TGCGCCAGCAGTGCAGGGGGAACTGAAGCTTTCTTT.

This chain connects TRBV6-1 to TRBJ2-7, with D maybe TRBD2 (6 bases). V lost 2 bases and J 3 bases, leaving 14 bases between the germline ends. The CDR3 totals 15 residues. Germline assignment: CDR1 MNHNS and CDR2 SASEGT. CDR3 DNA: TGTGCCAGCAGTGAATGGAGGGGAGGTGGCTACGAGCAGTACTTC. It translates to CASSEWRGGGYEQYF.

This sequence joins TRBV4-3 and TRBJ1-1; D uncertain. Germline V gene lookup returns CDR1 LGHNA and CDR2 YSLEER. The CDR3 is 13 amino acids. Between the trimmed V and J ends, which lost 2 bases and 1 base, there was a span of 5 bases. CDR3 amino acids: CASSQTGNTEAFF. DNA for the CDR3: TGCGCCAGCAGCCAAACGGGGAACACTGAAGCTTTCTTT.

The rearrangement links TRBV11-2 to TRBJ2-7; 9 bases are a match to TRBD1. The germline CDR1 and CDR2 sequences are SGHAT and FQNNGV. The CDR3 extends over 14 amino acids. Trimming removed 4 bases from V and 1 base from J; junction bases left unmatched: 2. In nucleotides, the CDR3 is TGTGCCAGCAGCTCGACAGGGGGGTCCTACGAGCAGTACTTC. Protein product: CASSSTGGSYEQYF. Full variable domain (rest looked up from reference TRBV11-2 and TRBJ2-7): EAGVAQSPRYKIIEKRQSVAFWCNPISGHATLYWYQQILGQGPKLLIQFQNNGVVDDSQLPKDRFSAERLKGVDSTLKIQPAKLEDSAVYLCASSSTGGSYEQYFGPGTRLTVT.

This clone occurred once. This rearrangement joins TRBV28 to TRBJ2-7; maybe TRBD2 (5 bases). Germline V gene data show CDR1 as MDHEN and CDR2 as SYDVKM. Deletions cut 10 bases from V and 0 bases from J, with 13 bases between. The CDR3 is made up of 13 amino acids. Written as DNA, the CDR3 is TGTGCCACGTTACCCCGGGACTCCTACGAGCAGTACTTC. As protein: CATLPRDSYEQYF.

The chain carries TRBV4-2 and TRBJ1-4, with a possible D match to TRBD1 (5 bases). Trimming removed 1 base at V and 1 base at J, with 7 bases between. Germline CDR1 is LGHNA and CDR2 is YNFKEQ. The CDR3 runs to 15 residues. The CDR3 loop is CASSQGRGTNEKLFF. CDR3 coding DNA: TGTGCCAGCAGCCAAGGAAGGGGAACTAATGAAAAACTGTTTTTT.

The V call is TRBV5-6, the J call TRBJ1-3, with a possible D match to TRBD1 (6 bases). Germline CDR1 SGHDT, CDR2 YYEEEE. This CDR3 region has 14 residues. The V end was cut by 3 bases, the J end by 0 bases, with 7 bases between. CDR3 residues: CASSWGASGNTIYF. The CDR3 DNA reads TGTGCCAGCAGCTGGGGGGCCTCTGGAAACACCATATATTTT. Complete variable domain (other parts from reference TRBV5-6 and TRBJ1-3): DAGVTQSPTHLIKTRGQQVTLRCSPKSGHDTVSWYQQALGQGPQFIFQYYEEEERQRGNFPDRFSGHQFPNYSSELNVNALLLGDSALYLCASSWGASGNTIYFGEGSWLTVV.

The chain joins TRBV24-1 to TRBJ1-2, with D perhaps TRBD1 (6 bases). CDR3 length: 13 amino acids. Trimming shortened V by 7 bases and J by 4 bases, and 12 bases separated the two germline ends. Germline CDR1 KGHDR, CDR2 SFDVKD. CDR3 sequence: CATSGYRAYGYTF. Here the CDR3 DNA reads TGTGCCACCAGCGGTTACAGGGCCTATGGCTACACCTTC.

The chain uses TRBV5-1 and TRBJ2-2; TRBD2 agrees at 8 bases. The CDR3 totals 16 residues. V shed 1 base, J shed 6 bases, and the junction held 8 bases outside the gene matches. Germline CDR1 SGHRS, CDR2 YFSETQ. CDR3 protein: CASSLRAGASPGELFF. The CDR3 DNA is TGCGCCAGCAGCTTGAGAGCGGGGGCTTCACCCGGGGAGCTGTTTTTT.

The CDR3 protein is CASSKDRVRISSSGNTIYF. In nucleotides, the CDR3 is TGTGCCAGCAGCAAGGACAGGGTACGGATATCGAGCTCTGGAAACACCATATATTTT. The chain employs TRBV7-9 and TRBJ1-3; 8 bases fit TRBD1. CDR1 is SEHNR, CDR2 FQNEAQ, per germline (reference sequence). The junction had 15 bases not matched to a gene; V was cut back by 5 bases and J by 0 bases. The CDR3 totals 19 residues.

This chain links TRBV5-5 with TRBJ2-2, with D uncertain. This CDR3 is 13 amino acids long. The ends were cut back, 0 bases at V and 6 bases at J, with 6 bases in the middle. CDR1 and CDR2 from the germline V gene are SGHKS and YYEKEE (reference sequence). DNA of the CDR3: TGTGCCAGCAGCTTGGTGGGTTCCGGGGAGCTGTTTTTT. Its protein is CASSLVGSGELFF.

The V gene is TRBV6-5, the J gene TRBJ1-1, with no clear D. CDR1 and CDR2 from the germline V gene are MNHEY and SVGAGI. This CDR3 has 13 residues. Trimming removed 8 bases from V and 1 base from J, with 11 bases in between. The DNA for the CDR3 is TGTGCCAGCCCCCTTCGGGCGAACACTGAAGCTTTCTTT. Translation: CASPLRANTEAFF.

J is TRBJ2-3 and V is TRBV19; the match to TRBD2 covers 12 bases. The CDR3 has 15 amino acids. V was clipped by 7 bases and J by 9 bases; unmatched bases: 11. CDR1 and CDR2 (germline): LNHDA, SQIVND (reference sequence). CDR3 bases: TGTGCCAGTACAAGCGGGACTAGCGGGTTGGGAACGCAGTATTTT. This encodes CASTSGTSGLGTQYF.

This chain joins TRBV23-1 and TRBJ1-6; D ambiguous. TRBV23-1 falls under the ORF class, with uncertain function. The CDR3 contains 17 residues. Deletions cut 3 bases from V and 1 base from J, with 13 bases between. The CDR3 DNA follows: TGCGCCAGCAGTCAGACTAGATTGTTGTCCTATAATTCACCCCTCCACTTT. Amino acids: CASSQTRLLSYNSPLHF.

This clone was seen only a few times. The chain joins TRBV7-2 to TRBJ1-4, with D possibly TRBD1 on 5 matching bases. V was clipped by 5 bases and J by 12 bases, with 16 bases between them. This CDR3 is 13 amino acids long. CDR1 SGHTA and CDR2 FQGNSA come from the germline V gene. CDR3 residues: CASSIGWGGELFF. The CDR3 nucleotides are TGTGCCAGCAGCATAGGGTGGGGCGGGGAACTGTTTTTT.

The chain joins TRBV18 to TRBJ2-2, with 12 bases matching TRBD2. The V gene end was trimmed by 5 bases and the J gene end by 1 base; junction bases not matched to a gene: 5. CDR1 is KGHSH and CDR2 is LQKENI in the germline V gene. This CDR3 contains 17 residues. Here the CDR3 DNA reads TGTGCCAGCTCATCGACGACTAGCGGGGGGAACACCGGGGAGCTGTTTTTT. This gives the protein CASSSTTSGGNTGELFF. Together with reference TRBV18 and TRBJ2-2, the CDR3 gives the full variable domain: NAGVMQNPRHLVRRRGQEARLRCSPMKGHSHVYWYRQLPEEGLKFMVYLQKENIIDESGMPKERFSAEFPKEGPSILRIQQVVRGDSAAYFCASSSTTSGGNTGELFFGEGSRLTVL.

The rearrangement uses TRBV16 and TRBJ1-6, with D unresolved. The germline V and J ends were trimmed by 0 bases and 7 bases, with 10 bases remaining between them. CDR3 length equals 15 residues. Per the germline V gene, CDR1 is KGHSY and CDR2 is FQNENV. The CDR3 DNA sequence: TGTGCCAGCAGCCAATCGACCTCTCCCAATTCACCCCTCCACTTT. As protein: CASSQSTSPNSPLHF.

CDR3 nucleotides: TGTGCCAGCAGCCCGGGTGGGGGCTATTACTATGGCTACACCTTC. Protein product: CASSPGGGYYYGYTF. The chain has TRBV6-5 and TRBJ1-2, with D maybe TRBD1 (6 bases). The CDR3 loop spans 15 amino acids. CDR1 is MNHEY, CDR2 SVGAGI, per germline. V shed 6 bases and J shed 3 bases, with 17 bases lying between them.

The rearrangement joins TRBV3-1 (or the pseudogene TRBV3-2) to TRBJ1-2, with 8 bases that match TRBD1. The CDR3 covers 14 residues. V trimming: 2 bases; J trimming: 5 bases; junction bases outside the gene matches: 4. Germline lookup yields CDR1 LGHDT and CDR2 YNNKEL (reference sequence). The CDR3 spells CASSQPGQVYGYTF. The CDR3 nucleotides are TGTGCCAGCAGCCAACCGGGACAGGTTTATGGCTACACCTTC.

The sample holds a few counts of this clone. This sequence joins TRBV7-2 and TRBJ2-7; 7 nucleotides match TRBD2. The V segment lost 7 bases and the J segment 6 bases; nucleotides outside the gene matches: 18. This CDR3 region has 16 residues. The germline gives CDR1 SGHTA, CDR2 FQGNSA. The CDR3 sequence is CASKWGSSGSPAEQYF. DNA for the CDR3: TGTGCCAGCAAGTGGGGATCTAGCGGCTCCCCCGCCGAGCAGTACTTC.

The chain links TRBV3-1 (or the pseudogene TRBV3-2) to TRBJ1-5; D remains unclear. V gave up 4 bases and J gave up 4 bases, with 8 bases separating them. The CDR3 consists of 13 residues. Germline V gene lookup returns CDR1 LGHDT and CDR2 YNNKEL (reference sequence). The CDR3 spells CASSPGPNQPQHF. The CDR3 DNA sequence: TGTGCCAGCAGCCCCGGACCTAATCAGCCCCAGCATTTT.

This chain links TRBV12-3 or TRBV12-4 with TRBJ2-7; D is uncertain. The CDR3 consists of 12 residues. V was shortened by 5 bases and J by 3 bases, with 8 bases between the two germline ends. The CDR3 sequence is CASSPSLYEQYF. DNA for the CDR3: TGTGCCAGCAGTCCGTCTCTCTACGAGCAGTACTTC.

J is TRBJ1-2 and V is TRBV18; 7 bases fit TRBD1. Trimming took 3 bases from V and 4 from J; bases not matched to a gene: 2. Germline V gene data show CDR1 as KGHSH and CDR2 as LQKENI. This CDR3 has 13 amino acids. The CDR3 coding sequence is TGTGCCAGCTCACCGGACAGGACCTATGGCTACACCTTC. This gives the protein CASSPDRTYGYTF. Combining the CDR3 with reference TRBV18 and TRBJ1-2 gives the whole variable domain NAGVMQNPRHLVRRRGQEARLRCSPMKGHSHVYWYRQLPEEGLKFMVYLQKENIIDESGMPKERFSAEFPKEGPSILRIQQVVRGDSAAYFCASSPDRTYGYTFGSGTRLTVV.

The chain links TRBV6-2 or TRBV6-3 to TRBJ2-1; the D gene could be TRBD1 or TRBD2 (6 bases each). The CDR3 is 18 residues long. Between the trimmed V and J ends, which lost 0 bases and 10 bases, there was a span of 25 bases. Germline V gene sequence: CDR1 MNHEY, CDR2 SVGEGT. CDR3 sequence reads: CASSYSSGQGLPMGEQFF. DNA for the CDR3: TGTGCCAGCAGTTACTCTAGCGGTCAGGGGTTGCCGATGGGGGAGCAGTTCTTC.

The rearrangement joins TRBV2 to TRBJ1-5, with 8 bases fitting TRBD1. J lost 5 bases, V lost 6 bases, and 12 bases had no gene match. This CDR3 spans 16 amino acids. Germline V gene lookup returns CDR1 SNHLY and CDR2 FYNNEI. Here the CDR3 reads CASRPGQGSVDQPQHF. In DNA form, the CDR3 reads TGTGCCAGCAGACCTGGACAGGGCTCGGTTGATCAGCCCCAGCATTTT.

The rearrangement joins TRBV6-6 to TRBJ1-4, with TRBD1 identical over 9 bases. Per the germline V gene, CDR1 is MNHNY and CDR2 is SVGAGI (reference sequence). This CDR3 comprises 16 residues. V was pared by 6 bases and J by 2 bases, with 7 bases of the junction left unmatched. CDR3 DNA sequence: TGTGCCAGCAGCGGGACAGGGAGAGGGACTAATGAAAAACTGTTTTTT. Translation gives CASSGTGRGTNEKLFF.

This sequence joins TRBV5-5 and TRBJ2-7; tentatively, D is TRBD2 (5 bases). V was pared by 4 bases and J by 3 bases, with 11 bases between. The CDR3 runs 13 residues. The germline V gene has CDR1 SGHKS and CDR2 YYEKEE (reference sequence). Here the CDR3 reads CASSAEAFYEQYF. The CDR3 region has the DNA TGTGCCAGCAGCGCGGAGGCTTTCTACGAGCAGTACTTC.